The text below deals with one TCR beta chain. Germline V CDR1 and CDR2: SGHDN, FVKESK. Trimming took off 1 base at V and 7 bases at J, with 13 bases between the two ends. This CDR3 has 14 amino acids. These data originate in a study of control samples from healthy donors and cancer patients. Assay used: immunoSEQ multiplex PCR; TCRdb lists only in-frame clones, some missing. The sample includes approximately 68,000 clones, approximately 86% of them seen just once. The chain employs TRBV14 and TRBJ1-1; no definite D call. The clonotype originates from a man aged 55 to 70 in good health. Material for sequencing was blood. CDR3 DNA sequence: TGTGCCAGCAGCCAAGCGAATAGCCGTATTGAAGCTTTCTTT. Its protein product is CASSQANSRIEAFF.